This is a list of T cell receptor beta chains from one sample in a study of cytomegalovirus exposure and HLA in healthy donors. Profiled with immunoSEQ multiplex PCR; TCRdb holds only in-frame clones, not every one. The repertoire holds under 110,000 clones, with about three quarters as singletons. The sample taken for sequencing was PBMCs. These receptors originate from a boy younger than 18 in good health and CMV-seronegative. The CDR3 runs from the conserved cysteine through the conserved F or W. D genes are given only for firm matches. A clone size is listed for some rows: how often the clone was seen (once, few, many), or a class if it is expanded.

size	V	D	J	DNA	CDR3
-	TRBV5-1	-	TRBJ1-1	TGCGCCAGCAGCTTGCGACAGGACACTGAAGCTTTCTTT	CASSLRQDTEAFF
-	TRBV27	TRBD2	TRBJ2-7	TGTGCCAGCCGCCCTAGCGGAACCTACGAGCAGTACTTC	CASRPSGTYEQYF
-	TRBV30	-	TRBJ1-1	TGTGCCTGGAGTTCCCCAACGGGTCCAACTAACACTGAAGCTTTCTTT	CAWSSPTGPTNTEAFF
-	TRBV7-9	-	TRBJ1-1	TGTGCCAGCAGCTTTTCTGGCCTTCGCAACACTGAAGCTTTCTTT	CASSFSGLRNTEAFF
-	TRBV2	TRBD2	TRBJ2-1	TGTGCCAGCACCGGGACTAATACTCTAGGGGTTCAGTTCTTC	CASTGTNTLGVQFF
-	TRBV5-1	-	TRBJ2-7	TGCGCCAGCAGCCCCGTGGTACAGAATCCCCCCGAGCAGTACTTC	CASSPVVQNPPEQYF
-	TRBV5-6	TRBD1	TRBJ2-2	TGTGCCAGCAGAGGACAGGGGAGCACCGGGGAGCTGTTTTTT	CASRGQGSTGELFF
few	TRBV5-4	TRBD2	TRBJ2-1	TGTGCCAGCAGCCCCCGGGAGGGTGGTTGGAATGAGCAGTTCTTC	CASSPREGGWNEQFF
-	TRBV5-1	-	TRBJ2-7	TGCGCCAGCAGCTCCAGCAGGGCCTACGAGCAGTACTTC	CASSSSRAYEQYF
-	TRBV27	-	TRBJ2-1	TGTGCCAGCAGTTCTGGACAGAGCTCCTACAATGAGCAGTTCTTC	CASSSGQSSYNEQFF
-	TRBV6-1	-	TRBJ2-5	TGTGCCAGCAGGCCCCTTGGGGGGGAGACCCAGTACTTC	CASRPLGGETQYF
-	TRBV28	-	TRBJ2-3	TGTGCCAGCAGTTTGGGACTTCGAACAGATACGCAGTATTTT	CASSLGLRTDTQYF
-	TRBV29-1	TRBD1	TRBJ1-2	TGCAGCGTTGAAGATCAAGACAGGGGGCTTGGCTACACCTTC	CSVEDQDRGLGYTF
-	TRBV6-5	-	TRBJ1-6	TGTGCCAGCAGTCGAGACAGACTTAATTCACCCCTCCACTTT	CASSRDRLNSPLHF
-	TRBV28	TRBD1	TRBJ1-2	TGTGCCAGCAGTTGGACAGGGTTTGGCTACACCTTC	CASSWTGFGYTF
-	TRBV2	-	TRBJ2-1	TGTGCCAGCAGTGAGTGGCAGGGGCGCGGGTCCCAGCAGTTCTTC	CASSEWQGRGSQQFF